This T cell receptor (beta chain) was captured by sequencing in a study of Ad26.COV2.S vaccination and SARS-CoV-2 variants. Treatment reported: around 19 received Ad26.COV2.S at low or high dose, single or two shots; roughly 5 received placebo; per-sample allocation not given. Sampling was performed 63 days after the first vaccine or placebo injection. Donor was an adult aged 18-55 years in Boston. About this clone: Its antigen is unidentified.

CDR3 length: 14 amino acids. Germline V lookup: CDR1 SQVTM, CDR2 ANQGSEA. Deletions cut 6 bases from V and 1 base from J, with 13 bases between. Clones were sequenced by immunoSEQ multiplex PCR, and TCRdb holds only the in-frame ones, with some missing. The data contain some 420,000 clones, roughly 90% of them singletons. Study-wide results and caveats: Considerable breadth of spike-specific CD8+ and CD4+ T cell responses has reportedly been documented following vaccination.

This sequence was found in a person aged 18-60 years who received the Ad26.COV2.S COVID-19 vaccine or a placebo. The sequenced sample was peripheral blood, obtained in a trial of Ad26.COV2.S vaccine versus placebo. The chain joins TRBV29-1 to TRBJ1-3; TRBD1 is a possible D gene (5 bases). In nucleotides, the CDR3 is TGCAGCGTAAGGCGGGACCTTTCTGGAAACACCATATATTTT. Protein sequence: CSVRRDLSGNTIYF.